This TCR beta chain is drawn from a study of OX40 agonist ivuxolimab in advanced cancers. Study context: Patients were treated with ivuxolimab, an agonistic anti-OX40 (CD134) antibody. Partial responses were seen in three patients, one with hepatocellular carcinoma and two with cutaneous melanoma. Study outcomes and limitations: On average, CD8+ T cells showed a greater number of expanded clones than CD4+.

Libraries were prepared by immunoSEQ multiplex PCR; TCRdb keeps only in-frame clonotypes and omits some of them. This sample has over 65,000 clones, with around 87% found just once. The sample holds a few counts of this clone. Its specificity is not known. Germline V gene lookup returns CDR1 SGDLS and CDR2 YYNGEE. There are 15 residues in the CDR3. V was clipped by 4 bases and J by 9 bases; unmatched bases: 7. The chain is built from TRBV9 and TRBJ2-1, with 13 positions matching TRBD2. The source was CD4+ or CD8+ T cells sorted from blood, collected in a trial of the OX40 agonist ivuxolimab. The sequence was obtained from an adult with an advanced solid tumor such as melanoma, head and neck, liver or kidney cancer. CDR3 sequence (DNA): TGTGCCAGCAGCCCCCGGACTAGCGGGAGCCCTGAGCAGTTCTTC. It is translated as CASSPRTSGSPEQFF.